These 14 T cell receptor beta chains were all obtained from the same sample, sequenced in a study of CD8+ T cells in alopecia areata. RNA was isolated and reverse transcribed to cDNA, the sequencing template. Only in-frame clones appear in the TCRdb table, and some are missing; sequencing was by immunoSEQ multiplex PCR. The sample contains about 200,000 clones, around three fifths of which appear only once. The sample taken for sequencing was CD8+ T cells sorted from blood. All receptors come from a human donor in good health.

The chain uses TRBV28 and TRBJ1-5; D call uncertain. The ends were cut back, 3 bases at V and 5 bases at J, with 8 bases in the middle. The CDR3 runs to 13 residues. Germline values: CDR1 MDHEN, CDR2 SYDVKM. For the CDR3, the DNA is TGTGCCAGCAGTTTTGAAGGAGATCAGCCCCAGCATTTT. Protein sequence: CASSFEGDQPQHF. The full variable domain, completed using reference TRBV28 and TRBJ1-5, is DVKVTQSSRYLVKRTGEKVFLECVQDMDHENMFWYRQDPGLGLRLIYFSYDVKMKEKGDIPEGYSVSREKKERFSLILESASTNQTSMYLCASSFEGDQPQHFGDGTRLSIL.

The J gene is TRBJ2-7, the V gene TRBV27, with 7 bases matching TRBD2. The CDR3 extends over 15 amino acids. CDR1 and CDR2 (germline): MNHEY, SMNVEV (reference sequence). The V gene end was trimmed by 4 bases and the J gene end by 3 bases; junction bases not matched to a gene: 9. Here the CDR3 reads CASSSRATGGYEQYF. The CDR3 nucleotides are TGTGCCAGCAGTTCCCGGGCAACGGGAGGCTACGAGCAGTACTTC.

This clone has only one observation. The chain combines TRBV5-6 with TRBJ2-1, with D perhaps matching TRBD2 (5 bases). Between the trimmed V and J ends, which lost 4 bases and 8 bases, there was a span of 10 bases. Germline CDR1 is SGHDT and CDR2 is YYEEEE. CDR3 length: 12 amino acids. CDR3 sequence: CASSRPGDEQFF. For the CDR3, the DNA is TGTGCCAGCAGCCGCCCCGGGGATGAGCAGTTCTTC. Based on the CDR3 plus reference TRBV5-6 and TRBJ2-1, the full variable domain is DAGVTQSPTHLIKTRGQQVTLRCSPKSGHDTVSWYQQALGQGPQFIFQYYEEEERQRGNFPDRFSGHQFPNYSSELNVNALLLGDSALYLCASSRPGDEQFFGPGTRLTVL.

This clone was observed a few times. The chain couples TRBV29-1 to TRBJ2-3; 7 bases are shared with TRBD2. In germline, CDR1 is SQVTM, CDR2 ANQGSEA. This CDR3 contains 14 residues. The trim removed 4 bases at V and 1 base at J, leaving 5 bases unmatched. The CDR3: CSVVGGLGTDTQYF. The CDR3 region has the DNA TGCAGCGTTGTCGGGGGGTTGGGCACAGATACGCAGTATTTT.

The chain couples TRBV6-6 to TRBJ2-1; 12 bases agree with TRBD2. This CDR3 has 15 amino acids. Looked up from germline, CDR1 is MNHNY and CDR2 is SVGAGI (reference sequence). V lost 6 bases, J lost 9 bases, and 9 bases stayed unmatched. CDR3 nucleotide sequence: TGTGCCAGCAGAGATGCTAGCGGGGGGGCAGGTGAGCAGTTCTTC. Translated, it gives CASRDASGGAGEQFF.

This rearrangement joins TRBV10-3 to TRBJ1-1; D perhaps matches TRBD1 (6 bases). Germline lookup yields CDR1 ENHRY and CDR2 SYGVKD. The ends were cut back, 11 bases at V and 3 bases at J, with 19 bases in the middle. This CDR3 region has 14 residues. CDR3: CAVQQGGLDTEAFF. CDR3 sequence (DNA): TGTGCCGTCCAACAGGGTGGCTTGGACACTGAAGCTTTCTTT.

J is TRBJ2-7 and V is TRBV11-2, with D uncertain. Trimming took 4 bases from V and 4 from J, leaving 8 bases between them. From germline, CDR1 is SGHAT and CDR2 FQNNGV. The CDR3 is 12 amino acids. This chain's CDR3 is CASSSSSYEQYF. CDR3 DNA: TGTGCCAGCAGCTCAAGCTCGTACGAGCAGTACTTC.

This clone was detected a few times. The chain couples TRBV7-9 to TRBJ2-7; possibly TRBD1 or TRBD2 for D (5 bases each). Germline CDR1 is SEHNR and CDR2 is FQNEAQ (reference sequence). The CDR3 is 13 amino acids. The V and J ends lost 5 bases and 4 bases respectively, with 12 bases between them. CDR3 loop: CASSRGVKYEQYF. In DNA form, the CDR3 reads TGTGCCAGCAGCCGAGGGGTAAAATACGAGCAGTACTTC.

The chain recombines TRBV5-1 with TRBJ2-7; TRBD1 is a possible D gene (6 bases). V dropped 6 bases and J dropped 5 bases, with 9 bases sitting between them. There are 11 residues in the CDR3. The germline CDR1 and CDR2 sequences are SGHRS and YFSETQ. CDR3 sequence: CASIQGNEQYF. The DNA of the CDR3 is TGCGCCAGCATCCAGGGGAACGAGCAGTACTTC.

This clone has a single count. This chain uses TRBV29-1 with TRBJ2-7; D uncertain. V lost 4 bases to trimming and J lost 0 bases, with 10 bases between them. Germline CDR1 is SQVTM and CDR2 is ANQGSEA. The CDR3 runs 13 residues. The CDR3 sequence: CSVGEVSSYEQYF. CDR3 nucleotides: TGCAGCGTTGGAGAGGTTTCCTCCTACGAGCAGTACTTC.

The chain couples TRBV9 to TRBJ2-7; D is unclear. V dropped 0 bases and J dropped 9 bases, with 16 bases sitting between them. The V gene's germline CDR1 is SGDLS and CDR2 YYNGEE. The CDR3 spans 14 residues. The CDR3 is CASSVEPKGSWQYF. The CDR3 DNA reads as TGTGCCAGCAGCGTAGAGCCGAAAGGGTCGTGGCAGTACTTC.

This clone has a count of ten or more. The rearrangement uses TRBV5-4 and TRBJ2-5, with 10 bases matching TRBD2. The CDR3 extends over 19 amino acids. Germline lookup yields CDR1 SGHNT and CDR2 YYREEE (reference sequence). The J segment lost 0 bases and the V segment lost 1 base, leaving 12 bases of the junction unmatched. DNA of the CDR3: TGTGCCAGCAGCTTGCCTAGGACTAGCGGAGAAAACCACCAAGAGACCCAGTACTTC. Translating gives CASSLPRTSGENHQETQYF.

This rearrangement joins TRBV13 to TRBJ2-7, with D perhaps assigned TRBD1 or TRBD2 (5 bases each). The CDR3 length is 13 residues. Per the germline V gene, CDR1 is PRHDT and CDR2 is FYEKMQ (reference sequence). V was trimmed by 5 bases and J by 5 bases, leaving 13 bases between them. In DNA form, the CDR3 reads TGTGCCAGCAGCCCCGGGCTGGGGGACGAGCAGTACTTC. This gives the protein CASSPGLGDEQYF.

The J gene is TRBJ2-3, the V gene TRBV27; no clear D. Germline-derived CDR1 and CDR2 are MNHEY and SMNVEV (reference sequence). The V gene lost 2 bases and the J gene lost 8 bases, with 8 bases spanning the gap. The length of the CDR3 is 12 residues. The CDR3 loop reads CASSLGAGTQYF. CDR3 nucleotides: TGTGCCAGCAGTTTAGGAGCCGGTACGCAGTATTTT.